This entry features one TCR beta chain sequence. Its antigen is undetermined. Within the ViraFEST assay, antigen-specific CD4+ T cells underwent expansion with viral peptide pools prior to sequencing. The culture ran for approximately 10 days, and then CD4+ T cells were isolated. Absence of prior SARS-CoV-2 infection characterized the vaccine recipients, who showed negative nucleocapsid antibodies. Wells containing two million PBMC each were cultured with around 9.1 IU/ml IL-2 and approximately 10 ug/ml peptides. Half-medium changes using IL-2 medium occurred on days 3 and 7. The data were obtained in a study of vaccination effects on CD4 cells after COVID-19. Study-level background: Two doses of either BNT162b2 or mRNA-1273 were given to each participant.

Only in-frame clones appear in the TCRdb table, and some are missing; sequencing was by immunoSEQ multiplex PCR. Altogether just under 45,000 clones are present, around 77% being singletons, with the ten largest covering 10% to 14%. General observations from the study: Common cold coronaviruses were cross-recognized by only 1 of 255 vaccine-induced clones in healthy vaccinees.

The clonotype was recovered from a human donor who received a COVID-19 vaccine. This specimen consisted of CD4+ T cells from PBMCs cultured with SARS-CoV-2 spike peptides, obtained before COVID-19 vaccination.

The CDR3 region is CASSLDAAGGETQYF. The CDR3 nucleotides read TGCGCCAGCAGCTTGGATGCTGCGGGAGGAGAGACCCAGTACTTC. The chain employs TRBV5-1 and TRBJ2-5; 8 bases are a match to TRBD2. CDR1 and CDR2 (germline): SGHRS, YFSETQ. The CDR3 sequence is 15 residues long. V dropped 0 bases and J dropped 4; count of bases not matched to a gene: 5.